Sequencing of this T cell receptor beta chain was carried out in a study of blood T cell repertoires in COVID-19. Study-level background: Sites across the United States, Italy and Spain contributed samples from acute and convalescent COVID-19. PBMCs, B-cell-depleted T cells, or T cells were the source of the cDNA or gDNA that made up the material.

In the original workflow: Amplification of reference gene primers was used by the study to estimate nucleated cell counts. Clones were sequenced by immunoSEQ multiplex PCR, and TCRdb holds only the in-frame ones, with some missing. V, J and clone size are taken as reported in that table, and D and trimming were inferred from the DNA itself. This sample has about 280,000 clones; 86% occur once, and the top ten carry under 3.5%. The specimen sequenced was peripheral blood. The receptor was isolated from a woman in her twenties or thirties with active or convalescent COVID-19.

The CDR3 DNA is TGTGCCAGCAGCCCTCCGGGGGTTAATGGCTACACCTTC. Translating it yields CASSPPGVNGYTF. V and J are TRBV5-6 and TRBJ1-2; perhaps TRBD1 as D (5 bases). Trimming pared 4 bases from V and 6 bases from J, leaving 13 bases between. Germline V CDR1 and CDR2: SGHDT, YYEEEE. The CDR3 has 13 residues.